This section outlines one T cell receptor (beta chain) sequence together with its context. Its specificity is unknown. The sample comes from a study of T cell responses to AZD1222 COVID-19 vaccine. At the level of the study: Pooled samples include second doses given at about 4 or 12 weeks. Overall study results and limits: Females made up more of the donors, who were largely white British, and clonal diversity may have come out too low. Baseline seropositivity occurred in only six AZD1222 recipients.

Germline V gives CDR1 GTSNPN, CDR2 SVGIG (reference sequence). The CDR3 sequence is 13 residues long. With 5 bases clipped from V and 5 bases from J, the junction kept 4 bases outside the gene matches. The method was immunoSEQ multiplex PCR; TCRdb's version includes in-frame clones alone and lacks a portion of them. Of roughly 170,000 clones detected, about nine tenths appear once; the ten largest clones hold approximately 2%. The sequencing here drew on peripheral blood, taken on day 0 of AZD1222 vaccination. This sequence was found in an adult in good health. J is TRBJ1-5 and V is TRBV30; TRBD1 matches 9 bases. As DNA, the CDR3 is TGTGCCTGGGGGGGGGACAGGGATCAGCCCCAGCATTTT. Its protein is CAWGGDRDQPQHF.